Below are 20 T cell receptor beta chains sequenced from a single sample in a study of OX40 agonist ivuxolimab in advanced cancers. Library method: the immunoSEQ multiplex PCR assay. Not all clones reach the TCRdb copy of this immuneACCESS table, which keeps in-frame sequences only. Checked studies attribute under half of the gap to unresolved V genes and leave the rest unexplained. This sample comprises about 33,000 clones, approximately 89% of them detected only once. Approximately 0.9% of the sample comes from the top ten. The sample in question was CD4+ or CD8+ T cells sorted from blood, obtained in a trial of the OX40 agonist ivuxolimab. The receptors here all came from an adult with an advanced solid tumor such as melanoma, head and neck, liver or kidney cancer.

The gene calls are TRBV28 and TRBJ2-1; TRBD1 aligns across 11 bases. CDR1 is MDHEN, CDR2 SYDVKM, per germline. J was trimmed by 8 bases and V by 7 bases; bases with no gene match: 10. This CDR3 has 15 residues. The CDR3 spells CASTRRTGGGDEQFF. The CDR3 nucleotides are TGTGCCAGCACCCGCCGGACAGGGGGCGGCGATGAGCAGTTCTTC.

The J gene is TRBJ2-7, the V gene TRBV20-1; no reliable D call. This CDR3 has 11 residues. Germline values: CDR1 DFQATT, CDR2 SNEGSKA (reference sequence). V gave up 1 base and J gave up 6 bases, with 7 bases separating them. The CDR3 DNA is TGCAGTGCTAGAGCGCTCCTCGAGCAGTACTTC. Amino acids: CSARALLEQYF.

The chain uses TRBV30 and TRBJ1-5; D not certain. The ends were cut back, 3 bases at V and 3 bases at J, with 15 bases in the middle. Germline V CDR1 and CDR2: GTSNPN, SVGIG (reference sequence). The CDR3 has 15 amino acids. In nucleotides, the CDR3 is TGTGCCTGGAGCCCCACCCGGGGATACAATCAGCCCCAGCATTTT. It yields the protein CAWSPTRGYNQPQHF.

The chain combines TRBV5-1 with TRBJ2-3, with TRBD2 matching 12 bases. The trim removed 6 bases at V and 2 bases at J, leaving 4 bases unmatched. The V gene's germline CDR1 is SGHRS and CDR2 YFSETQ. The CDR3 is made up of 15 amino acids. CDR3 amino acids: CASTSSGGATDTQYF. CDR3 nucleotide sequence: TGCGCCAGCACATCTAGCGGGGGGGCCACAGATACGCAGTATTTT.

This clone was observed a few times. J is TRBJ1-6 and V is TRBV2; TRBD1 is a possible D gene (6 bases). V gave up 4 bases and J gave up 9 bases, with 16 bases separating them. The CDR3 is made up of 15 amino acids. Germline V gene sequence: CDR1 SNHLY, CDR2 FYNNEI. In DNA form, the CDR3 reads TGTGCCAGCAGTGTAAACAGGGACCTTTCTTCACCCCTCCACTTT. It encodes CASSVNRDLSSPLHF.

This chain joins TRBV29-1 and TRBJ1-2; tentatively, D is TRBD1 (6 bases). The CDR3 has 13 amino acids. Germline CDR1 reads SQVTM; CDR2 reads ANQGSEA. V dropped 5 bases and J dropped 8 bases, with 18 bases sitting between them. The CDR3 region is CSVSRTDPMGYTF. The CDR3 DNA reads TGCAGCGTTTCCCGGACAGACCCAATGGGCTACACCTTC.

The chain links TRBV11-2 to TRBJ2-5, with TRBD1 identical over 9 bases. Germline CDR1 reads SGHAT; CDR2 reads FQNNGV. After removal of 4 bases from V and 1 base from J, the junction contained 4 bases not matched to a gene. CDR3 length: 15 amino acids. CDR3 nucleotide sequence: TGTGCCAGCAGCTCCCCGACAGGGGGCCAAGAGACCCAGTACTTC. The encoded protein is CASSSPTGGQETQYF.

The V and J genes are TRBV5-1 and TRBJ2-3; the D is unclear. CDR3 size: 14 residues. V lost 4 bases to trimming and J lost 2 bases, with 11 bases between them. CDR1 and CDR2 (germline): SGHRS, YFSETQ. The CDR3 DNA reads TGCGCCAGCAGCCCCCGCAGAGACACAGATACGCAGTATTTT. Translating gives CASSPRRDTDTQYF.

As concerns this clone: The germline gene is not matched at one end of the junction; a read error may be the cause. This chain uses TRBV6-5 with TRBJ1-3; no definite D call. Germline V CDR1 and CDR2: MNHEY, SVGAGI. CDR3 length: 15 amino acids. This CDR3 is CASSRTVTSGNTTYF. For the CDR3, the DNA is TGTGCCAGCAGTCGAACAGTAACTTCTGGAAACACCACATATTTT.

V gene TRBV12-5 combines with J gene TRBJ1-4; 10 bases are a match to TRBD1. Germline assignment: CDR1 LGHNT and CDR2 FRNRAP. J was trimmed by 6 bases and V by 6 bases; bases with no gene match: 7. CDR3 length equals 15 residues. The DNA of the CDR3 is TGTGCTAGTGGCCCGGGACAGGGGCGGTATGAAAAACTGTTTTTT. Encoded protein: CASGPGQGRYEKLFF.

The rearrangement uses TRBV4-1 and TRBJ1-6; 8 bases match TRBD1. Germline V gene lookup returns CDR1 MGHRA and CDR2 YSYEKL. The length of the CDR3 is 16 residues. The V and J ends lost 4 bases and 2 bases, in that order; junction bases with no gene match: 4. This CDR3 reads CASSRGQGPYNSPLHF. The CDR3 region has the DNA TGCGCCAGCAGCCGAGGACAGGGACCCTATAATTCACCCCTCCACTTT.

V and J are TRBV2 and TRBJ1-3; D unresolved. The germline V and J ends were trimmed by 7 bases and 0 bases, with 7 bases remaining between them. Per the germline V gene, CDR1 is SNHLY and CDR2 is FYNNEI. This CDR3 comprises 13 residues. CDR3 sequence: CASMRASGNTIYF. DNA of the CDR3: TGTGCCAGCATGCGGGCCTCTGGAAACACCATATATTTT.

The chain has TRBV6-1 and TRBJ1-1, with a tentative D call TRBD1 (6 bases). This CDR3 has 15 amino acids. CDR1 and CDR2 (germline): MNHNS, SASEGT. The ends were cut back, 7 bases at V and 0 bases at J, with 15 bases in the middle. CDR3 DNA sequence: TGTGCCAGCAATGGCAGGGGCTTCATGAACACTGAAGCTTTCTTT. It codes for CASNGRGFMNTEAFF.

The chain uses TRBV5-6 and TRBJ2-7, with TRBD1 matching over 9 bases. This CDR3 spans 15 amino acids. Looked up from germline, CDR1 is SGHDT and CDR2 is YYEEEE. The trim removed 1 base at V and 6 bases at J, leaving 8 bases unmatched. DNA for the CDR3: TGTGCCAGCAGCTTGCGGACCGGGACAGGGACCGAGCAGTACTTC. Its protein product is CASSLRTGTGTEQYF.

The chain links TRBV10-3 to TRBJ1-5, with unresolved D. V lost 3 bases and J lost 3, with 3 bases in between. The germline V gene encodes CDR1 ENHRY and CDR2 SYGVKD. The CDR3 sequence is 12 residues long. The CDR3 loop is CAISDANQPQHF. The DNA of the CDR3 is TGTGCCATCAGTGATGCCAATCAGCCCCAGCATTTT.

CDR3 protein: CASSLRGENTEAFF. The CDR3 region has the DNA TGTGCCAGCAGCCTAAGGGGTGAGAACACTGAAGCTTTCTTT. The chain is built from TRBV7-3 and TRBJ1-1; perhaps TRBD1 as D (5 bases). The CDR3 has 14 amino acids. V lost 5 bases and J lost 1, with 11 bases in between. Germline CDR1 SGHTA, CDR2 FQGTGA. Supplemented by reference TRBV7-3 and TRBJ1-1, the full variable domain reads GAGVSQTPSNKVTEKGKYVELRCDPISGHTALYWYRQSLGQGPEFLIYFQGTGAADDSGLPNDRFFAVRPEGSVSTLKIQRTERGDSAVYLCASSLRGENTEAFFGQGTRLTVV.

The J gene is TRBJ2-2, the V gene TRBV7-9, with D tentatively TRBD2 (6 bases). V was clipped by 5 bases and J by 6 bases, with 13 bases between them. CDR3 size: 14 residues. Germline V lookup: CDR1 SEHNR, CDR2 FQNEAQ (reference sequence). The CDR3 region has the DNA TGTGCCAGCAGCCAAGATCGGGGGTCCGGGGAGCTGTTTTTT. It codes for CASSQDRGSGELFF.

The chain carries TRBV6-1 and TRBJ1-2, with 8 nucleotides matching TRBD1. The junction had 8 bases not matched to a gene; V was cut back by 3 bases and J by 5 bases. CDR3 length: 15 amino acids. The germline CDR1 and CDR2 sequences are MNHNS and SASEGT. CDR3 DNA: TGTGCCAGCAGTGATTGGACAGGGCCTCAATATGGCTACACCTTC. Translation gives CASSDWTGPQYGYTF.

This chain uses TRBV9 with TRBJ1-1, with 7 bases identical to TRBD1. This CDR3 spans 14 amino acids. Germline V gives CDR1 SGDLS, CDR2 YYNGEE. The V and J ends lost 4 bases and 5 bases, in that order; junction bases with no gene match: 8. The CDR3 DNA follows: TGTGCCAGCAGCCCCCGACAGGGACGGACTGAAGCTTTCTTT. Amino acid sequence: CASSPRQGRTEAFF.

The V call is TRBV29-1, the J call TRBJ1-2; a possible D gene is TRBD1 (5 bases). V was pared by 8 bases and J by 5 bases, with 24 bases between. Looked up from germline, CDR1 is SQVTM and CDR2 is ANQGSEA. The CDR3 extends over 15 amino acids. The DNA for the CDR3 is TGCAGCACGCGTCATAGGGGCGGGGGTTTATATGGCTACACCTTC. It codes for CSTRHRGGGLYGYTF.